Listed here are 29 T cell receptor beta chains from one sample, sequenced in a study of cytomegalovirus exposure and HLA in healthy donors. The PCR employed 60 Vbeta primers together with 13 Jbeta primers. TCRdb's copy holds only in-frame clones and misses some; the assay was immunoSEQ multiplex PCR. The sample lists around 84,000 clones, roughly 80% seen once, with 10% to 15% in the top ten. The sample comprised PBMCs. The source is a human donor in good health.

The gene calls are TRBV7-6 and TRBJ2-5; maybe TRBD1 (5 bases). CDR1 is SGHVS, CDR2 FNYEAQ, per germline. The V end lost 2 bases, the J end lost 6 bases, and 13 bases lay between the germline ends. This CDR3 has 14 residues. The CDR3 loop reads CASSLQGRAKTQYF. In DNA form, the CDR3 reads TGTGCCAGCAGCTTACAGGGCAGGGCCAAGACCCAGTACTTC.

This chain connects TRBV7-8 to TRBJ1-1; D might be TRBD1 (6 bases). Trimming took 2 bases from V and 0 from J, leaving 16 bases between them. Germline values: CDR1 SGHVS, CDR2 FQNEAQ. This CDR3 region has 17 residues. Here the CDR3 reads CASSLIVGGRMNTEAFF. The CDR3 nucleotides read TGTGCCAGCAGCTTAATAGTGGGGGGGCGCATGAACACTGAAGCTTTCTTT.

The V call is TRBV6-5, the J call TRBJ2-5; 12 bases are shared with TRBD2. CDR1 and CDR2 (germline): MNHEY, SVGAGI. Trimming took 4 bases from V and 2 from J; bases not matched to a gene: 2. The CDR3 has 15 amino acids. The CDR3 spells CASSFGTSGQETQYF. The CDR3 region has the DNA TGTGCCAGCAGTTTTGGGACTAGCGGGCAAGAGACCCAGTACTTC.

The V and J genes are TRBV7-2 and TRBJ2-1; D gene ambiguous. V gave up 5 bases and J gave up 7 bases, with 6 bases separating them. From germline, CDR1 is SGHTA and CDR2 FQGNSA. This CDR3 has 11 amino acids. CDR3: CASSLLNEQFF. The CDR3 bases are TGTGCCAGCAGCCTCCTTAATGAGCAGTTCTTC.

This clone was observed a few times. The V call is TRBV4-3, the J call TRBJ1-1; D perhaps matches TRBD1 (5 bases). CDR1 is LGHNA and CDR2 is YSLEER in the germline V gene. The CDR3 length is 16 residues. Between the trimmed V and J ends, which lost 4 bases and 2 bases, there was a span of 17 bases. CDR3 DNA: TGCGCCAGCAGCCTCTTAAGGGTAGGGGATAACACTGAAGCTTTCTTT. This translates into CASSLLRVGDNTEAFF.

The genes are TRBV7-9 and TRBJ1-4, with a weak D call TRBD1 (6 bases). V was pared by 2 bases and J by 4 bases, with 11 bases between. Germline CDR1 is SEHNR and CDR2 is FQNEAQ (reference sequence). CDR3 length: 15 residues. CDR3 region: CASSLSDRFNEKLFF. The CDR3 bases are TGTGCCAGCAGCTTATCCGACAGGTTTAATGAAAAACTGTTTTTT. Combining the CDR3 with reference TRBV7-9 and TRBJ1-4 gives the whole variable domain DTGVSQNPRHKITKRGQNVTFRCDPISEHNRLYWYRQTLGQGPEFLTYFQNEAQLEKSRLLSDRFSAERPKGSFSTLEIQRTEQGDSAMYLCASSLSDRFNEKLFFGSGTQLSVL.

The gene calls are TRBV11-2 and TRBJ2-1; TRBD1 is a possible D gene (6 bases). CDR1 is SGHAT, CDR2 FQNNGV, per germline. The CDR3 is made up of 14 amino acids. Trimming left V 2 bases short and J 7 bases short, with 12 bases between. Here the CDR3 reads CASSLPQGRNEQFF. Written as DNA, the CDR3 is TGTGCCAGCAGCTTACCACAGGGCAGGAATGAGCAGTTCTTC.

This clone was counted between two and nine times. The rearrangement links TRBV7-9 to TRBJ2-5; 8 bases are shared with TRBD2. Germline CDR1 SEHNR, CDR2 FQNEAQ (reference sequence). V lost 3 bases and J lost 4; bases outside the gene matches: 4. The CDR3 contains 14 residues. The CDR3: CASSFGGAAETQYF. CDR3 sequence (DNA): TGTGCCAGCAGCTTCGGGGGGGCCGCAGAGACCCAGTACTTC.

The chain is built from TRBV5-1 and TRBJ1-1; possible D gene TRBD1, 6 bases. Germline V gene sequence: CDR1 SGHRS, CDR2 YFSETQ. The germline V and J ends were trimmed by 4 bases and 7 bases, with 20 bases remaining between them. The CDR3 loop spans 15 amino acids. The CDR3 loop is CASSAMTGGGGEAFF. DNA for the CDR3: TGCGCCAGCAGCGCGATGACAGGCGGGGGGGGTGAAGCTTTCTTT.

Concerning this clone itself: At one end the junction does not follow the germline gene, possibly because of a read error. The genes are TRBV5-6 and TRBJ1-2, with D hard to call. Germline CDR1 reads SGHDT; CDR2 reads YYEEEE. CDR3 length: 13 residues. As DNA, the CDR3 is TGTGCCAGCACCTTGCAGGATAACTATGGCTACACCTTC. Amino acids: CASTLQDNYGYTF.

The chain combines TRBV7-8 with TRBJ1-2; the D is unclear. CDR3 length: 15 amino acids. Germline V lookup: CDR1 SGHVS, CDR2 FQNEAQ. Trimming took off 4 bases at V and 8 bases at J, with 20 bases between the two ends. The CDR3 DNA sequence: TGTGCCAGCAGCTCATCAGACGACCGGAGGATCGGCTACACCTTC. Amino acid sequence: CASSSSDDRRIGYTF. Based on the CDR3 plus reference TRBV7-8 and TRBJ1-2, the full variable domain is GAGVSQSPRYKVAKRGQDVALRCDPISGHVSLFWYQQALGQGPEFLTYFQNEAQLDKSGLPSDRFFAERPEGSVSTLKIQRTQQEDSAVYLCASSSSDDRRIGYTFGSGTRLTVV.

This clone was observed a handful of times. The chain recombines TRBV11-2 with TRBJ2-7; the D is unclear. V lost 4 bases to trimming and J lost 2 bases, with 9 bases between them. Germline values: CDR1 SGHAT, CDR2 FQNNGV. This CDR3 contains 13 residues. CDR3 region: CASSSRYTYEQYF. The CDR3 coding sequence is TGTGCCAGCAGCTCGCGGTACACCTACGAGCAGTACTTC.

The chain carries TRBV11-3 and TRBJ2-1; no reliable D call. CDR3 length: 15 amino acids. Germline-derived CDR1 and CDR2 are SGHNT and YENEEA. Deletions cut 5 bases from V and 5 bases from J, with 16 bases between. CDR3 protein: CASSPMAGRDNEQFF. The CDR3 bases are TGTGCCAGCAGCCCCATGGCTGGTCGGGACAATGAGCAGTTCTTC.

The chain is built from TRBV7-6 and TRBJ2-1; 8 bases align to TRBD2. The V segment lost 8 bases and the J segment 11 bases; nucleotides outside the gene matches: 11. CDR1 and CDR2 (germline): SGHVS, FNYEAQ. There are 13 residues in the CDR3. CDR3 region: CASAKPAGDQQFF. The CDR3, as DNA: TGTGCCAGCGCCAAGCCAGCGGGGGACCAGCAGTTCTTC.

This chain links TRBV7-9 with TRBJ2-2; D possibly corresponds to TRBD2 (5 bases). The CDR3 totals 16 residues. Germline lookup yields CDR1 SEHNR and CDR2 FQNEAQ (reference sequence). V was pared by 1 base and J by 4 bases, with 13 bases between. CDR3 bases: TGTGCCAGCAGCTTAGAACGGGGAAAAGGCACCGGGGAGCTGTTTTTT. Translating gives CASSLERGKGTGELFF.

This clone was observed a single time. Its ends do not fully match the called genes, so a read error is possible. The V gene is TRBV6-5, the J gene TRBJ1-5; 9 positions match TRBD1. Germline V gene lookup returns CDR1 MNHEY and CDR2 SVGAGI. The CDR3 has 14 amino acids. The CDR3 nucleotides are TGTGCCAGCAGGGGGGACAGGGACAATCAGCCCCAGAATTTT. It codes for CASRGDRDNQPQNF.

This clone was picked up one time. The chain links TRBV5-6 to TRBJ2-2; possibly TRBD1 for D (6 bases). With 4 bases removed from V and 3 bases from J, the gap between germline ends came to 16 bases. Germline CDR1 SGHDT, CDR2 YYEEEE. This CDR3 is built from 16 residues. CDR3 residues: CASSPTKGVDTGELFF. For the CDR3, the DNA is TGTGCCAGCAGCCCGACGAAGGGGGTAGACACCGGGGAGCTGTTTTTT.

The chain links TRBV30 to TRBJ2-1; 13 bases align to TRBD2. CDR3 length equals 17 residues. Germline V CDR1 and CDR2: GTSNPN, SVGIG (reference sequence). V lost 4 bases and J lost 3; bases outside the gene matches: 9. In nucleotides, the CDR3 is TGTGCCTGGAACGAACTAGCGGGGGGGCCGAACTACAATGAGCAGTTCTTC. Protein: CAWNELAGGPNYNEQFF.

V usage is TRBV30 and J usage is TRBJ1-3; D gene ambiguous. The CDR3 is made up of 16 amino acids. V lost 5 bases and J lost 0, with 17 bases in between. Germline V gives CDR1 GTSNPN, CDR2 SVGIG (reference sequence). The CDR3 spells CAWSKVRGSSGNTIYF. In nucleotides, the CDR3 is TGTGCCTGGTCAAAGGTCCGGGGTAGCTCTGGAAACACCATATATTTT.

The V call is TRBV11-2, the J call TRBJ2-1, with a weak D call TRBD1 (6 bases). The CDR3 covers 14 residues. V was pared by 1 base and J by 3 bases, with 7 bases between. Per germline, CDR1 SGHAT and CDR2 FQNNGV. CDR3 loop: CASSLGTVYNEQFF. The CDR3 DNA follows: TGTGCCAGCAGCTTAGGGACAGTCTACAATGAGCAGTTCTTC.

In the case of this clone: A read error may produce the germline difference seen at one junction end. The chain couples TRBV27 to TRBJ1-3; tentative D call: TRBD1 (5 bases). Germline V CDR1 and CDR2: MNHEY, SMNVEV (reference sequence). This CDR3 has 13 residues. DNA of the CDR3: TGTGCCAGCAGTTTATACAGGACATCTATTCTTCATTTT. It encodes CASSLYRTSILHF.

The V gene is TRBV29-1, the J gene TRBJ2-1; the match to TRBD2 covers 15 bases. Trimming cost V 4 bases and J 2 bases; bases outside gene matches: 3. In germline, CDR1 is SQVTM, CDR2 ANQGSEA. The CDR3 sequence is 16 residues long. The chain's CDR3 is CSVAGLAGGTYNEQFF. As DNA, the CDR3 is TGCAGCGTTGCGGGACTAGCGGGGGGCACCTACAATGAGCAGTTCTTC.

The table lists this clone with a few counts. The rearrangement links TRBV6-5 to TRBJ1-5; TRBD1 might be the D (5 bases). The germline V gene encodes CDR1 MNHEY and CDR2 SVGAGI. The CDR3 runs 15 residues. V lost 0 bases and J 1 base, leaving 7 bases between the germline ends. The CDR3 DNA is TGTGCCAGCAGTTACTCTCGGGGGAGCAATCAGCCCCAGCATTTT. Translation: CASSYSRGSNQPQHF.

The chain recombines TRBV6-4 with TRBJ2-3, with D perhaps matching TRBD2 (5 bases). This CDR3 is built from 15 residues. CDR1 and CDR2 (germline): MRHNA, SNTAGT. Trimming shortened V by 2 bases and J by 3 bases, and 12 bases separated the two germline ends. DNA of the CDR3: TGTGCCAGCAGTGACATGGGGAAGCGGACAGATACGCAGTATTTT. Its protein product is CASSDMGKRTDTQYF.

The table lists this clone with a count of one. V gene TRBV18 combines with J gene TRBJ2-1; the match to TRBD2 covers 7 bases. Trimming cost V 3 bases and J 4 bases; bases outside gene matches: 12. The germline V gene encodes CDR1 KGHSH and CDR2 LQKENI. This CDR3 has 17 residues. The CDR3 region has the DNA TGTGCCAGCTCACCCCCCGGGGCTAGCGGAGATTACAATGAGCAGTTCTTC. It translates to CASSPPGASGDYNEQFF.

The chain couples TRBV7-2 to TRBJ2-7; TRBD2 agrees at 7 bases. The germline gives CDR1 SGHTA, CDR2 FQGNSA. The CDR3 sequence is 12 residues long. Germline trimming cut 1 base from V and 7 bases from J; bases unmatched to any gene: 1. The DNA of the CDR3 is TGTGCCAGCAGCTTAGGGGGGGGAGAGCAGTACTTC. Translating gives CASSLGGGEQYF.

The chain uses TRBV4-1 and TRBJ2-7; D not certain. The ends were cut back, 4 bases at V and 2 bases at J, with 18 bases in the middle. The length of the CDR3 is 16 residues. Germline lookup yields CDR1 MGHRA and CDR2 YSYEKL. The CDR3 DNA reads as TGCGCCAGCAGCCCACAAGGTACTACTCCGACCTACGAGCAGTACTTC. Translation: CASSPQGTTPTYEQYF.

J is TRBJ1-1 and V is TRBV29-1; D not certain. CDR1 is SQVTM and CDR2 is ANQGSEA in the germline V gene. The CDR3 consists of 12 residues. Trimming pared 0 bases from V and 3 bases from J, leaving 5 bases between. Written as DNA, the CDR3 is TGCAGCGTTGAAGAACAACACACTGAAGCTTTCTTT. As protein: CSVEEQHTEAFF.

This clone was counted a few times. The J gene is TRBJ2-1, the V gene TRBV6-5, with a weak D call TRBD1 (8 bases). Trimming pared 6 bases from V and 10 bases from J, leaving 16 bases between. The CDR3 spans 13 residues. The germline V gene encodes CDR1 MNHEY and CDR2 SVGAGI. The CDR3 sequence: CASRPRGREEQFF. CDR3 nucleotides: TGTGCCAGCAGACCCAGGGGGCGGGAGGAGCAGTTCTTC.